These T cell receptor beta chains were read from a single sample in a study of blood T cell repertoires in COVID-19. Generated by immunoSEQ multiplex PCR, the TCRdb table keeps only in-frame clones and is missing some. Of hundreds of thousands of clones listed, 89% are singletons. The source material was peripheral blood. These TCRs come from a man aged 18 to 29 with COVID-19, enrolled during active disease. Both conserved end residues are part of each CDR3. The D gene is left open where the match is weak. Part of the rows lack a size; the others show once, few, many or a class for expanded clones.

V gene	D gene	clone size	J gene	CDR3 DNA	CDR3 protein
TRBV12-2	NA	NA	TRBJ1-1	TGTGCAAGTCGCCTCGGGACAGGCTGTGAAGCTTTCTTT	CASRLGTGCEAFF
TRBV19	TRBD1	NA	TRBJ1-4	TGTGCCAGTAGTATAGCCGGGACAGGGGTTGAAAAACTGTTTTTT	CASSIAGTGVEKLFF
TRBV21-1	NA	NA	TRBJ1-5	TGTGCCAGCAGCCGAAGGCGGGACCTCCGGCCCCAGCATTTT	CASSRRRDLRPQHF
TRBV23-1	NA	NA	TRBJ2-7	TGCGCCAGCCCCGCGAGAATAACCTACGAGCAGTACTTC	CASPARITYEQYF
TRBV7-9	NA	NA	TRBJ2-3	TGTGCCAGCAGCCCTCAGGGAACAGATACGCAGTATTTT	CASSPQGTDTQYF
TRBV5-1	NA	NA	TRBJ2-3	TGCGCCAGCAGCTGGACTGACGACCCAACTCTCACAGATACGCAGTATTTT	CASSWTDDPTLTDTQYF
TRBV6-1	TRBD2	NA	TRBJ2-1	TGTGCCAGCAGTGAGGTACTAGCGGGGTTATACAATGAGCAGTTCTTC	CASSEVLAGLYNEQFF
TRBV19	TRBD1	once	TRBJ1-5	TGTGCCAGTACATCCGACAGGGTAGGGTGGGTGCCCCAGCATTTT	CASTSDRVGWVPQHF
TRBV11-2	NA	NA	TRBJ2-3	TGTGCCAGCAGCTTAGATGCAGGGTATACGCAGTATTTT	CASSLDAGYTQYF
TRBV3-1/TRBV3-2	NA	NA	TRBJ2-1	TGTGCCAGCAGCCGGCAGCTGGGCCCCTACAATGAGCAGTTCTTC	CASSRQLGPYNEQFF
TRBV7-8	TRBD1	NA	TRBJ2-7	TGTGCCAGCAGCGTCCAGGACAGGGGCGGATACGAGCAGTACTTC	CASSVQDRGGYEQYF
TRBV19	NA	NA	TRBJ2-5	TGTGCCAGTAGTACCCCAGGGTTAGAGACCCAGTACTTC	CASSTPGLETQYF
TRBV4-1	TRBD1	NA	TRBJ1-5	TGCGCCAGCAGCCAAGATCGGGCCCATAGGACAGGGAATCAGCCCCAGCATTTT	CASSQDRAHRTGNQPQHF
TRBV12-5	NA	NA	TRBJ2-3	TGTGCTAGTGGTTGGACATACACAGATACGCAGTATTTT	CASGWTYTDTQYF
TRBV2	NA	NA	TRBJ2-5	TGTGCCAGCAGAACTGGACAGGGAGGGGCCCAGTACTTC	CASRTGQGGAQYF
TRBV6-1	TRBD2	NA	TRBJ2-2	TGTGCCAGCAGTGAACAACTAGCGGCCACCACCGGGGAGCTGTTTTTT	CASSEQLAATTGELFF
TRBV6-5	NA	NA	TRBJ1-1	TGTGCCAGCAGTTATCGAGGGGGAGCTGAAGCTTTCTTT	CASSYRGGAEAFF
TRBV6-1	TRBD2	once	TRBJ2-5	TGTGCCAGCAGTGGATGGACTAGCGGCCGAAGTGGGACCCAGTACTTC	CASSGWTSGRSGTQYF
TRBV7-9	TRBD1	NA	TRBJ1-2	TGTGCCAGCAGCCTCCGCGGACAGGATTTAGGGGGCTACACCTTC	CASSLRGQDLGGYTF
TRBV19	NA	NA	TRBJ2-1	TGTGCCAGTAGTCCGCAGGGGTCGTCACCCTACAATGAGCAGTTCTTC	CASSPQGSSPYNEQFF
TRBV5-4	NA	NA	TRBJ2-3	TGTGCCAGCAGCCCAGACAGGTCTACCACAGATACGCAGTATTTT	CASSPDRSTTDTQYF
TRBV11-2	NA	NA	TRBJ1-3	TGTGCCAGCAGCTTAGATAGAAACTCGGGGAGGGCCAACACCATATATTTT	CASSLDRNSGRANTIYF
TRBV18	NA	NA	TRBJ2-2	TGTGCCAGCTCAGCGACAGATTCCGGGGAGCTGTTTTTT	CASSATDSGELFF
TRBV14	TRBD2	NA	TRBJ2-2	TGTGCCAGCAGCCAAGCCCGGACTAGCGGGAGTATGGGTATCACCGGGGAGCTGTTTTTT	CASSQARTSGSMGITGELFF
TRBV9	TRBD1	once	TRBJ1-2	TGTGCCAGCAGCGTAGTTGAGACAGGGGCTGGCTACACCTTC	CASSVVETGAGYTF
TRBV29-1	NA	NA	TRBJ2-2	TGCAGCGTTGAACTGGGTCAGGGGACCGGGGAGCTGTTTTTT	CSVELGQGTGELFF
TRBV7-3	NA	NA	TRBJ1-1	TGTGCCAGCCGGAACAGGGAGAACACTGAAGCTTTCTTT	CASRNRENTEAFF
TRBV3-1/TRBV3-2	TRBD2	NA	TRBJ2-1	TGTGCCAGCAGCCTTTCGGGACTAGCGCCCTACAATGAGCAGTTCTTC	CASSLSGLAPYNEQFF
TRBV4-2	NA	NA	TRBJ1-1	TGTGCCAGCAGCCAAGGGTTAACCCCGGAGGCGGTCACTGAAGCTTTCTTT	CASSQGLTPEAVTEAFF
TRBV13	TRBD2	NA	TRBJ2-3	TGTGCCAGCAGCTTAGGGCTAGCGGGAGTCACGAGCACAGATACGCAGTATTTT	CASSLGLAGVTSTDTQYF
TRBV6-5	NA	once	TRBJ1-5	TGTGCCAGCAGTTACGGGCGGGGCCAGCCCCAGCATTTT	CASSYGRGQPQHF
TRBV18	NA	NA	TRBJ2-7	TGTGCCAGCTCACCAGAAGCGGGCAGGACCTACGAGCAGTACTTC	CASSPEAGRTYEQYF
TRBV27	NA	NA	TRBJ1-2	TGTGCCAGCAGTTACCGCAGGGGCTATGGCTACACCTTC	CASSYRRGYGYTF
TRBV5-6	NA	NA	TRBJ1-1	TGTGCCAGCAGCTTGGATCGGTCAGGGAAGGGGAACACTGAAGCTTTCTTT	CASSLDRSGKGNTEAFF
TRBV11-2	NA	NA	TRBJ1-5	TGTGCCAGCAGCTTTGGGTTGGGCGGCAATCAGCCCCAGCATTTT	CASSFGLGGNQPQHF
TRBV5-4	NA	NA	TRBJ2-1	TGTGCCAGCAGCTATAGTTTCGATGAGCAGTTCTTC	CASSYSFDEQFF
TRBV2	TRBD2	once	TRBJ2-2	TGTGCCAGCAGTGAAGACTCTAGCGGGAGTGTAGCGGGCGGGGAGCTGTTTTTT	CASSEDSSGSVAGGELFF
TRBV5-4	NA	NA	TRBJ1-6	TGTGCCAGCAGCTTTCAGGGTTCGAATTCACCCCTCCACTTT	CASSFQGSNSPLHF